The rows below give T cell receptor beta chains drawn from one sample of a study of regulatory T cells in long-lasting Graves disease. TCRdb recomputed calls from the multiplex PCR reads with MiXCR, one row per CDR3 protein. The repertoire holds some 560,000 distinct CDR3 sequences, with 16% as singletons. A further study also used this sample, focusing on T cells in Graves' hyperthyroidism and ophthalmopathy.

Sequencing was performed on peripheral blood mononuclear cells (PBMCs), taken at new diagnosis, from a patient treated with antithyroid drugs. The receptors were sampled from a middle-aged woman with Graves disease. Each CDR3 is given with its conserved first and last residue. A D gene is named only where the DNA matches it firmly. Clone size is not always given. Where it is, it says once, few, many or a class for expanded clones.

v_call	clone_size	d_call	j_call	cdr3_nt	cdr3_aa
TRBV28	.	.	TRBJ1-4	TGTGCCAGCAGTTGGAGCGGGGGGTATAATGAAAAACTGTTTTTT	CASSWSGGYNEKLFF
TRBV4-1	few	.	TRBJ2-3	TGCGCCAGCAGCCAAGAGGGCAGGTTCCCCACAGATACGCAGTATTTT	CASSQEGRFPTDTQYF
TRBV7-7	.	.	TRBJ2-1	TGTGCTAGCAGCTTAGCCTCGACTGCATTCGAGGAGCAGTTCTTC	CASSLASTAFEEQFF
TRBV28	many	.	TRBJ2-3	TGTGCCAGCAGCGGGGTGCCCACAGATACGCAGTATTTT	CASSGVPTDTQYF
TRBV6-2/TRBV6-3	.	TRBD1	TRBJ1-1	TGTGCCAGCAGTTCCGGGACAGGATGGGGCACTGAAGCTTTCTTT	CASSSGTGWGTEAFF
TRBV2	.	.	TRBJ1-3	TGTGCCAGCAGGAAGACGGGGGACTCTGGAAACACCATATATTTT	CASRKTGDSGNTIYF
TRBV7-9	few	.	TRBJ2-3	TGTGCCAGCAGCGAACGGACCCCAGATACGCAGTATTTT	CASSERTPDTQYF
TRBV18	many	.	TRBJ1-6	TGTGCCAGCTCACCGGGCAGAGCCTCGTTTTCACCCCTCCACTTT	CASSPGRASFSPLHF
TRBV20-1	few	.	TRBJ2-5	TGCAGTACCGGGTCTATCCAAGAGACCCAGTACTTC	CSTGSIQETQYF
TRBV2	many	.	TRBJ1-2	TGTGCCAGCATGTTGACGGGAGCTAACTATGGCTACACCTTC	CASMLTGANYGYTF
TRBV7-8	many	.	TRBJ2-7	TGTGCCAGCAGCCCAGAAGACAGATCCTACGAGCAGTACTTC	CASSPEDRSYEQYF
TRBV12-3/TRBV12-4	few	TRBD1	TRBJ1-6	TGTGCCAGCAGTCTACAGGGGGCCGTGATTTCACCCCTCCACTTT	CASSLQGAVISPLHF
TRBV20-1	.	TRBD1	TRBJ1-1	TGCAGTGCTAGGGAGATGGGACAGGGGAGTCTGATGAACACTGAAGCTTTCTTT	CSAREMGQGSLMNTEAFF
TRBV13	few	TRBD2	TRBJ2-3	TGTGCCAGCAGCCTAGCGGGGGTCCCCCCAGATACGCAGTATTTT	CASSLAGVPPDTQYF
TRBV2	many	.	TRBJ1-5	TGTGCCAGCAGTGATGAGGGGGATCAGCCCCAGCATTTT	CASSDEGDQPQHF
TRBV12-3/TRBV12-4	many	.	TRBJ1-2	TGTGCCAGCAGTCTACGGACAGTAAAATCCGGCTATGGCTACACCTTC	CASSLRTVKSGYGYTF
TRBV6-1	.	.	TRBJ1-5	TGTGCCAGTACGGACAGCAGCGTGGGGGCCCAGCATTTT	CASTDSSVGAQHF
TRBV6-1	.	TRBD1	TRBJ2-2	TGTGCCAGCAGTCTCCAGACAGGGGAAGCCGGGGAGCTGTTTTTT	CASSLQTGEAGELFF
TRBV9	.	.	TRBJ2-5	TGTGCCAGCAGCTCCAGCCCTAGTACCGAGACCCAGTACTTC	CASSSSPSTETQYF
TRBV5-1	few	TRBD1	TRBJ1-1	TGCGCCAGCAGCCCGGACGGGACAGTGAACACTGAAGCTTTCTTT	CASSPDGTVNTEAFF
TRBV20-1	.	.	TRBJ2-5	TGCAGTGCTAGTCCCTGGGGTGGTGGGACCCAGTACTTC	CSASPWGGGTQYF
TRBV5-1	.	.	TRBJ1-2	TGCGCCAGCAGCTTGGATATGAACTATGGCTACACCTTC	CASSLDMNYGYTF
TRBV10-1	few	.	TRBJ1-6	TGCGCCAGCAGTGAGTTACGGAGCTATAATTCACCCCTCCACTTT	CASSELRSYNSPLHF
TRBV14	few	.	TRBJ2-3	TGTGCCAGCAGCCAGGGGAATACGCAGTATTTT	CASSQGNTQYF
TRBV20-1	.	.	TRBJ1-4	TGCAGTGCTTCCCGGGGCCAAAATGAAAAACTGTTTTTT	CSASRGQNEKLFF
TRBV6-9	.	.	TRBJ1-3	TGTGCCAGCAGTTACTCTGGGACGTATTCTGGAAACACCATATATTTT	CASSYSGTYSGNTIYF
TRBV24-1	few	.	TRBJ2-1	TGTGCCACTCAGAGGGGGGGCACTGAGCAGTTCTTC	CATQRGGTEQFF
TRBV6-1	many	.	TRBJ2-1	TGTGCCAGCAGCAAAAACCCTCTTCGCGGGGACGATGAGCAGTTCTTC	CASSKNPLRGDDEQFF
TRBV20-1	many	TRBD1	TRBJ1-2	TGCAGTGCTACAGGGGGCTGGGGCTACACCTTC	CSATGGWGYTF
TRBV6-5	few	.	TRBJ2-5	TGTGCCAGCAGTCACAAGGGACTGAGCGTAGAGACCCAGTACTTC	CASSHKGLSVETQYF
TRBV2	many	.	TRBJ1-2	TGTGCCAGCAGTGTGTCTTCCTATGGCTACACCTTC	CASSVSSYGYTF
TRBV6-4	.	TRBD1	TRBJ2-3	TGTGCCAGCAGTGACAATCCCGGGACAGGGGGCGCGGATACGCAGTATTTT	CASSDNPGTGGADTQYF
TRBV3-1	few	.	TRBJ1-3	TGTGCCAGCAGCCAAGATCCCACGGAATGGGGCACCATATATTTT	CASSQDPTEWGTIYF
TRBV19	.	.	TRBJ1-2	TGTGCCAGTATGGGCGCCCTCTATGGCTACACCTTC	CASMGALYGYTF
TRBV7-6	.	.	TRBJ1-2	TGTGCCAGCAGCCTAACTCCCATGACAGGAAACTATGGCTACACCTTC	CASSLTPMTGNYGYTF
TRBV29-1	.	TRBD2	TRBJ2-3	TGCAGCGTACCCGGACTAGCGGGGGCGTTCACAGATACGCAGTATTTT	CSVPGLAGAFTDTQYF
TRBV18	few	.	TRBJ2-4	TGTGCCAGCTCACCAGCCGGGTTGGGCATTCAGTACTTC	CASSPAGLGIQYF
TRBV6-1	many	.	TRBJ2-7	TGTGCCAGCTCGGGACTGGCGGGCTACGAGCAGTACTTC	CASSGLAGYEQYF
TRBV6-1	many	.	TRBJ2-1	TGTGCCAGCAGTGAAGGGCTGAGAGGAGGGCCTCTTGGAAATGAGCAGTTCTTC	CASSEGLRGGPLGNEQFF
TRBV10-3	few	.	TRBJ2-3	TGTGCCATCAGTGACCTACCGGACGGAGATACACAGTATTTT	CAISDLPDGDTQYF
TRBV5-1	.	.	TRBJ2-1	TGCGCCAGCAGCCCCCTCGGTATTCAGAGCTCCTACAATGAGCAGTTCTTC	CASSPLGIQSSYNEQFF
TRBV28	many	.	TRBJ2-2	TGTGCCAGCAGTTTATCCTTGGGACTCCTGAACACCGGGGAGCTGTTTTTT	CASSLSLGLLNTGELFF
TRBV5-1	few	TRBD1	TRBJ2-7	TGCGCCAGCAGCCGATTCCCGGGACAGGGAGTTTACGAGCAGTACTTC	CASSRFPGQGVYEQYF
TRBV19	few	TRBD1	TRBJ2-5	TGTGCCAGTGCCAGACAGGGTTCTGGAGAGACCCAGTACTTC	CASARQGSGETQYF
TRBV12-3/TRBV12-4	many	.	TRBJ2-7	TGTGCCAGCAAAGCCCGGGGCTACGAGCAGTACTTC	CASKARGYEQYF
TRBV20-1	.	.	TRBJ1-1	TGCAGTGCTAGTGGGCCAGGGTTGCGGGGCACTGAAGCTTTCTTT	CSASGPGLRGTEAFF
TRBV5-1	few	TRBD1	TRBJ2-3	TGCGCCAGCAGCTTTAACAGGGGGCATCCAGATACGCAGTATTTT	CASSFNRGHPDTQYF
TRBV2	.	.	TRBJ2-1	TGTGCCAGCAGTCGTACAACCCTAAGCTCCTACAATGAGCAGTTCTTC	CASSRTTLSSYNEQFF
TRBV5-1	.	TRBD1	TRBJ1-2	TGCGCCAGCAGCAAACCGACAGGGGGCGTTTATGGCTACACCTTC	CASSKPTGGVYGYTF
TRBV7-9	.	.	TRBJ2-1	TGTGCCAGCAGCTTAAAGCTGGACAATGAGCAGTTATTC	CASSLKLDNEQLF
TRBV5-1	.	.	TRBJ2-1	TGTGCCAGCAGCTTAAAATGGGACAATGAGCAGTTCTTC	CASSLKWDNEQFF
TRBV4-1	.	.	TRBJ2-1	TGCGCCAGCAGTCAAGTACCTCGGGGGAGGAAGGACAATGAGCAGTTCTTC	CASSQVPRGRKDNEQFF
TRBV12-3/TRBV12-4	many	TRBD2	TRBJ2-5	TGTGCCAGCAGCGCCGGACTAGGCGGGCAGACCCAGTACTTC	CASSAGLGGQTQYF
TRBV6-1	.	TRBD1	TRBJ2-7	TGTGCCAGCAAATGGGGACAGGGACCCTACGAGCAGTACTTC	CASKWGQGPYEQYF
TRBV30	.	.	TRBJ2-1	TGTGCCTGGCGGGGCAGCAATACTAACAATGAGCAGTTCTTC	CAWRGSNTNNEQFF